Detailed here is one TCR beta chain. The antigen is not known. This record comes from a study of cytomegalovirus exposure and HLA in healthy donors. About the study: A preliminary data release comprised tens of millions of unique TCRs obtained from HLA-typed donors. General study findings and limits: Reportedly, diagnosis of cytomegalovirus status by the classifier showed high specificity and sensitivity.

With 6 bases clipped from V and 4 bases from J, the junction kept 11 bases outside the gene matches. The CDR3 totals 16 residues. Germline values: CDR1 LNHDA, CDR2 SQIVND (reference sequence). Both 60 Vbeta primers and 13 Jbeta primers went into the PCR. This table comes from immunoSEQ multiplex PCR, and its TCRdb copy is limited to in-frame clones, with some not included. The sample yields some 180,000 clones, 70% to 85% seen once. Donors consisted of healthy bone marrow donors. The chain carries TRBV19 and TRBJ1-1, with 10 bases aligning to TRBD1. The clonotype comes from a woman in her sixties or seventies in good health and CMV-seropositive. The sample comprised PBMCs. CDR3 nucleotides: TGTGCCAGTAGAATTCTCGGGACAGGGGACGCCACTGAAGCTTTCTTT. It encodes CASRILGTGDATEAFF.